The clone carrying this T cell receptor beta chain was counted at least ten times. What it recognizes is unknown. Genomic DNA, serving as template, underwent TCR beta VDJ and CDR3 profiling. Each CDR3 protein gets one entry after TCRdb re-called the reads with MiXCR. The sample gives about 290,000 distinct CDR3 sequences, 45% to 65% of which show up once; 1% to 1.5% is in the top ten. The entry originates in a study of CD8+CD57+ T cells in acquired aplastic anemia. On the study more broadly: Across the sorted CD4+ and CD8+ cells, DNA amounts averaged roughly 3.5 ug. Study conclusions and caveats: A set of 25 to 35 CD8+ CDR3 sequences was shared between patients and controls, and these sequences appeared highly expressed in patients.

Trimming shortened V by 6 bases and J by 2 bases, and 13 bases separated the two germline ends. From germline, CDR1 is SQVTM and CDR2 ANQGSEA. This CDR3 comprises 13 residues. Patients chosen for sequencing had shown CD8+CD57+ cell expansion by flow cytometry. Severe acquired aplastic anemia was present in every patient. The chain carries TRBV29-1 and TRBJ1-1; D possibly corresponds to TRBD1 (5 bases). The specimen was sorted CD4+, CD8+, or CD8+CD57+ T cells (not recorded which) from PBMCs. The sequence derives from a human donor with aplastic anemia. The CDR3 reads CSVRRALNTEAFF. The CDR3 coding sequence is TGCAGCGTACGCAGGGCCCTAAACACTGAAGCTTTCTTT.